This TCR beta chain originates from a study of vaccination and CD4 T cells after COVID-19 (dated by TCRdb to between 2021 and 2022). A note on the overall study: Convalescent patients had a positive SARS-CoV-2 result on nasal swab PCR, and of these patients, several had mild disease and one had severe disease. The spike-specific CD4+ TCR repertoire was compared before and after mRNA vaccination in under 11 COVID-19 convalescent patients and a few infection-naive healthy vaccine recipients. Two doses of either the Pfizer-BioNTech BNT162b2 vaccine (n=8) or the Moderna mRNA-1273 vaccine (n=2) were administered to participants. Post-COVID blood samples from convalescent patients were collected a median of roughly 100 days after diagnosis, with a range of roughly 30 to 161 days. The convalescent cohort comprised six males and four females, including two Hispanic individuals, seven Caucasians, two Asians and one multiracial person. Control cultures received a CEFX viral epitope pool as the positive control, an HIV-1 Nef peptide pool as the negative control, or no peptide. For stimulating the cultures, overlapping spike peptide pools were used, derived from SARS-CoV-2 as well as from the common cold coronaviruses HCoV-NL63, HCoV-OC43 and HCoV-229E. Post-vaccine blood samples were taken a median of around 70 days after the second vaccine dose, with a range of about 13 to 250 days. Paper-wide results and their limitations: Of the vaccine-specific clones in convalescent patients, 304 of 307, or nearly all, reacted only to SARS-CoV-2 spike and did not cross-react with common cold coronaviruses. Among the post-vaccine SARS-CoV-2-reactive clones in convalescent patients, a median 86.3% showed up only after vaccination, which suggests vaccine-specific priming. Although the median number of SARS-CoV-2-reactive clonotypes went up from roughly 19 after infection to roughly 40 after vaccination, the increase was not significant. Only a relatively small number of convalescent patients were included in the study, and early timepoints following natural infection were not analyzed.

Taken with the paper, the label for treatment or condition translates to: roughly 10-day PBMC culture with coronavirus spike peptide pools or control peptides (ViraFEST assay). The study used the ViraFEST assay, which expanded antigen-specific T cells with peptide pools and then identified expanded clonotypes by TCR sequencing. Positive SARS-CoV-2 PCR tests in the convalescent patients dated from March to December 2020, before Alpha, Beta and Delta variants emerged in the United States. Some 2 million PBMCs per well were cultured in IMDM with approximately 5.5% human AB serum and around 10 IU/ml IL-2, plus 10 ug/ml peptide pools. On days 3 and 7, half of the culture medium was replaced with fresh IL-2-containing medium. Once the cells had been in culture for 9 to 10 days, the EasySep CD4+ T cell isolation kit was used to isolate CD4+ T cells by negative selection. PBMCs were separated from whole blood using Ficoll-Paque Plus gradient centrifugation and then either used fresh or cryopreserved at -140C. Culture conditions were generally each tested in triplicate wells.

Its CDR3 holds 13 amino acids, cysteine through phenylalanine. The retained sequence is limited to the CDR3, 39 bases, with the frame set at the first base. V was cut back by 7 bases and J by 3 bases, leaving a gap of 14 bases between them. Based on the germline V gene (reference sequence), the CDR1 and CDR2 sequences are DFQATT and SNEGSKA. On this clonotype itself: There is no known antigen for this receptor. No much larger clone exists at a distance of one base, and base qualities are not known.

Receptor libraries were prepared by PCR. At the Johns Hopkins FTIC core, DNA from the cultured CD4+ T cells underwent TCR sequencing with the Oncomine TCR Beta short-read assay. The QIAamp micro DNA kit was used to extract genomic DNA from the cultured CD4+ T cells. The Oncomine TCR Beta libraries from cultured CD4+ T cells were pooled using unique dual indexes and then sequenced on an Illumina iSeq 100. The source study handled its data this way. Non-productive sequences were removed, and CDR3s not starting with C, not ending with F or W, or shorter than 7 amino acids were discarded. Antigen-specific clonotypes were identified using the MANAFEST web application through comparison of peptide-stimulated wells with reference and other culture wells. To be called positive, a clone needed an FDR below 0.05, an odds ratio above 5, and a productive frequency above 0.1% in at least two of three replicate wells. A clonotype was classed as cross-reactive if the clonotype showed significant expansion both in SARS-CoV-2 spike wells and in at least one common cold coronavirus spike condition. Similarity between CDR3 sequences was evaluated in R version 3.6.1 using Levenshtein distances (stringdist) and unrooted phylogenetic trees (ape). TCRdb applied fastp at Q25 and MiXCR to the public reads, then kept only in-frame beta chains. Each CDR3 protein gets just one entry, which takes the most common genes and DNA from the rows behind it. TCRdb's processing, not the study's, gives the V and J calls here. This sample gives 15,000 to 20,000 distinct CDR3 sequences in total; less than 70% of them show up just once. In total, the top ten clones hold less than 8% of the sample.

This chain joins TRBV20-1 to TRBJ2-3, with a tentative D gene TRBD2 over 7 matching bases. The sequenced sample was CD4+ T cells from blood, cultured in vitro. The receptor comes from a human donor who had recovered from COVID-19. The nucleotide sequence reads as follows: TGCAGTGTAAGGGGGGGGTGGACAGATACGCAGTATTTT. It translates as CSVRGGWTDTQYF.